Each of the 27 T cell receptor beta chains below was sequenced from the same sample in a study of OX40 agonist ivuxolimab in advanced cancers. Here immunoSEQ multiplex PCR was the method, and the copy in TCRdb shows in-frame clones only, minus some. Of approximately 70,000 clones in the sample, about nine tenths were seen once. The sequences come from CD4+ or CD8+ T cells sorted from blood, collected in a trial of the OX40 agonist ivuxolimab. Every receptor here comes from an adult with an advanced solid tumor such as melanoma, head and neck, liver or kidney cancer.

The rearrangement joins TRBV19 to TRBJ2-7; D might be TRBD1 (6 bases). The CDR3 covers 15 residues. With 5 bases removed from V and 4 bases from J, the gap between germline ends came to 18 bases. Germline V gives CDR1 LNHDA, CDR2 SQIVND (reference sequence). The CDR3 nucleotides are TGTGCCAGTAGTTCCTCGGGGAAGACAGGATACGAGCAGTACTTC. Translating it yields CASSSSGKTGYEQYF.

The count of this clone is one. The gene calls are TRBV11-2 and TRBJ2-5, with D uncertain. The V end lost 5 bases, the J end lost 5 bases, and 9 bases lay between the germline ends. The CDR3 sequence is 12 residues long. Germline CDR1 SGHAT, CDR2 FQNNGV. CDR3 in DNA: TGTGCCAGCAGCCATAGATCGGAGACCCAGTACTTC. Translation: CASSHRSETQYF. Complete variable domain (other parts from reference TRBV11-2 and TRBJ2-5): EAGVAQSPRYKIIEKRQSVAFWCNPISGHATLYWYQQILGQGPKLLIQFQNNGVVDDSQLPKDRFSAERLKGVDSTLKIQPAKLEDSAVYLCASSHRSETQYFGPGTRLLVL.

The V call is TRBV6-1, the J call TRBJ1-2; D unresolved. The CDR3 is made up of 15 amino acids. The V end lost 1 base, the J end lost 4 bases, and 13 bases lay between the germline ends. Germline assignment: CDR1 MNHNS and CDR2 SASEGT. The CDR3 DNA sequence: TGTGCCAGCAGTGAAGGTCCACATGGAGTCTATGGCTACACCTTC. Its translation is CASSEGPHGVYGYTF.

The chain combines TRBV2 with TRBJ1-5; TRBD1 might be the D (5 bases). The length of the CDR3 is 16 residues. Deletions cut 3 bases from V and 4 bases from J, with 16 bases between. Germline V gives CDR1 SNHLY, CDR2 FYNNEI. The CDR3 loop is CASSDAGQGENQPQHF. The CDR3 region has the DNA TGTGCCAGCAGTGATGCTGGGCAGGGCGAGAATCAGCCCCAGCATTTT.

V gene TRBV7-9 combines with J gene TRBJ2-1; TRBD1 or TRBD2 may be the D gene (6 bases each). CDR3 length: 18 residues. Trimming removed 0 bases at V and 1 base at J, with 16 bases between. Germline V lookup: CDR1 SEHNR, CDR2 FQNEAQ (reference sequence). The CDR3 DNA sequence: TGTGCCAGCAGCTTAGCGGGGGGCCCGGGTAGGTCCTACAATGAGCAGTTCTTC. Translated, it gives CASSLAGGPGRSYNEQFF.

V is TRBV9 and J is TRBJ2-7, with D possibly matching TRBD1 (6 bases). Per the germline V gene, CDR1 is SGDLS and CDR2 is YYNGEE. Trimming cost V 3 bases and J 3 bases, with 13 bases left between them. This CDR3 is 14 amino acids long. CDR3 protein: CASSERTDYYEQYF. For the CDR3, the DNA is TGTGCCAGCAGCGAAAGGACAGACTACTACGAGCAGTACTTC.

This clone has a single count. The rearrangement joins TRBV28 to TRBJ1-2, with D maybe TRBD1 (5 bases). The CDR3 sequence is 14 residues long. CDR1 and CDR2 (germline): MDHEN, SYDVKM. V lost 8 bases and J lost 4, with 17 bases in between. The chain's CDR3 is CASSPPRGGYGYTF. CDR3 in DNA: TGTGCCAGCTCCCCCCCCCGGGGGGGCTATGGCTACACCTTC.

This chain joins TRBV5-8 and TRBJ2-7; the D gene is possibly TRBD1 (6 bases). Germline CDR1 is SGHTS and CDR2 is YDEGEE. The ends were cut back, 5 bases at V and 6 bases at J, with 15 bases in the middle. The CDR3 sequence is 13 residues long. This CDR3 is CASSFNRVGEQYF. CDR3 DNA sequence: TGTGCCAGCAGTTTTAACAGGGTCGGCGAGCAGTACTTC.

The CDR3 loop is CASSRIIGVSGELFF. The CDR3 DNA follows: TGCGCCAGCAGCCGGATTATCGGGGTGAGCGGGGAGCTGTTTTTT. The rearrangement links TRBV4-3 to TRBJ2-2, with TRBD2 as a possible D gene (5 bases). The CDR3 sequence is 15 residues long. V lost 4 bases and J 7 bases, leaving 16 bases between the germline ends. Germline loops: CDR1 LGHNA, CDR2 YSLEER.

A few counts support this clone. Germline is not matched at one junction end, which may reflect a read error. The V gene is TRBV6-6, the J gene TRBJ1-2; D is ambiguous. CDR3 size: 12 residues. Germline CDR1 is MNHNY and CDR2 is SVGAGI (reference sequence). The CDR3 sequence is CASSYSSSYPLF. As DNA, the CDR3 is TGTGCCAGCAGTTACTCGAGCTCTTACCCCCTCTTC.

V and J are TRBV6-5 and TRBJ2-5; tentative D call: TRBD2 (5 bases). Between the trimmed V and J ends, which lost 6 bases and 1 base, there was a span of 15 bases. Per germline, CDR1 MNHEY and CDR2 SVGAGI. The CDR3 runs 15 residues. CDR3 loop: CASSWGEDSQETQYF. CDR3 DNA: TGTGCCAGCAGCTGGGGAGAGGACTCCCAAGAGACCCAGTACTTC.

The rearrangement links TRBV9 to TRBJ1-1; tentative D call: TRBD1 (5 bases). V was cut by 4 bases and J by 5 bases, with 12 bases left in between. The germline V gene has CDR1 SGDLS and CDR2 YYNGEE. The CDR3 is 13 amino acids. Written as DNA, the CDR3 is TGTGCCAGCAGCCTAGGGGTGGGGACTGAAGCTTTCTTT. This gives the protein CASSLGVGTEAFF.

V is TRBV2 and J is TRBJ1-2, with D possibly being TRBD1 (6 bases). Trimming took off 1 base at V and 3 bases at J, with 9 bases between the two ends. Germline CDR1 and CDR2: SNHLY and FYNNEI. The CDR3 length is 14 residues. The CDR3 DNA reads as TGTGCCAGCAGTGAAGAGGACAGAGACTATGGCTACACCTTC. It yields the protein CASSEEDRDYGYTF.

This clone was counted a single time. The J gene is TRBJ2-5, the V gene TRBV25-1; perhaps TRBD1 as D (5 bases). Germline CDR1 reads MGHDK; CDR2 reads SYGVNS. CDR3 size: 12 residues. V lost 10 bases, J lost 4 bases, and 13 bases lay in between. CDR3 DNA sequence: TGTGCCACCTCAGCAGGGTCAGAGACCCAGTACTTC. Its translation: CATSAGSETQYF.

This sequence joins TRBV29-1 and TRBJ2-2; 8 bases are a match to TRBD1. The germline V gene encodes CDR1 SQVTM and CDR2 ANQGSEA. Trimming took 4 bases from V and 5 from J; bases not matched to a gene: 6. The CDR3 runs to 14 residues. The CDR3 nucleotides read TGCAGCGTTGTTGGGGGACAGGAAACCGGGGAGCTGTTTTTT. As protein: CSVVGGQETGELFF.

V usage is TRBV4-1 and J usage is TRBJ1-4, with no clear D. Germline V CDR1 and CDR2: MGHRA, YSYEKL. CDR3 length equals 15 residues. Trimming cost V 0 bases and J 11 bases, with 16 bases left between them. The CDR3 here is CASSQDILQSGKLFF. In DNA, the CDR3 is TGCGCCAGCAGCCAAGATATTCTGCAAAGCGGGAAACTGTTTTTT.

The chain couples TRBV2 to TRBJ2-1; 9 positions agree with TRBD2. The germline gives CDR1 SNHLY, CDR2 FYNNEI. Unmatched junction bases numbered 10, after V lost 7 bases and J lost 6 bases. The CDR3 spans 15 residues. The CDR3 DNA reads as TGTGCCAGCACCGGGGGGACTAGCACCTCCAATGAGCAGTTCTTC. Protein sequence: CASTGGTSTSNEQFF.

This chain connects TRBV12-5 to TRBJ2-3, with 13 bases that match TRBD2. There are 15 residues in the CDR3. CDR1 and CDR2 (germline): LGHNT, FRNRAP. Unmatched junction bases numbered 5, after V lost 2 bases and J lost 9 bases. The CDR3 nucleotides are TGTGCTAGTGGTTTGAGGACTAGCGGGGGCGGGACGCAGTATTTT. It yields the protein CASGLRTSGGGTQYF.

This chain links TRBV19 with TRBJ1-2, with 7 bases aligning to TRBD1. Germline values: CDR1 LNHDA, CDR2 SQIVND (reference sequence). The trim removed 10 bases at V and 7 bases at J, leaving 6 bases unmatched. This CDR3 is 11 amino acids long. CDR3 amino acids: CAIRGDPGYTF. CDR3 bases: TGTGCCATCAGGGGGGACCCTGGCTACACCTTC.

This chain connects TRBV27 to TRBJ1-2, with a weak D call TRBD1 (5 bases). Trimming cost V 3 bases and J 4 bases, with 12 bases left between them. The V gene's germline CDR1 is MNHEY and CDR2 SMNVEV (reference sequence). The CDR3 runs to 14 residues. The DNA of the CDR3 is TGTGCCAGCAGTTTGGGCAGGGAGTTCTATGGCTACACCTTC. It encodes CASSLGREFYGYTF.

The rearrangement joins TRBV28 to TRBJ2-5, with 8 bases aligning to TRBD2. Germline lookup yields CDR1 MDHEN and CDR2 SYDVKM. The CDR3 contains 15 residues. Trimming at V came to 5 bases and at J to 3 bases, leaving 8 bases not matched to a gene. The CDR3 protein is CASSPPGGNKETQYF. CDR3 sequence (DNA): TGTGCCAGCAGTCCCCCGGGGGGGAATAAAGAGACCCAGTACTTC.

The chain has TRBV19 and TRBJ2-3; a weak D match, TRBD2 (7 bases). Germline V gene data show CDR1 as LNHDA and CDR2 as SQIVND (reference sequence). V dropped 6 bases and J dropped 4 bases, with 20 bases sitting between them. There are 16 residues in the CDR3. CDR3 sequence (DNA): TGTGCCAGTAGGGACCGGGGGGCGCTGAGCTCAGATACGCAGTATTTT. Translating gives CASRDRGALSSDTQYF.

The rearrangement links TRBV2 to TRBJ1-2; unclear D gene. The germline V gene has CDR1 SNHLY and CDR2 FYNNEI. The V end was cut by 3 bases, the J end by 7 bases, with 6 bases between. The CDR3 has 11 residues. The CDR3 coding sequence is TGTGCCAGCAGTGATCCTGGTGGCTACACCTTC. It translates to CASSDPGGYTF.

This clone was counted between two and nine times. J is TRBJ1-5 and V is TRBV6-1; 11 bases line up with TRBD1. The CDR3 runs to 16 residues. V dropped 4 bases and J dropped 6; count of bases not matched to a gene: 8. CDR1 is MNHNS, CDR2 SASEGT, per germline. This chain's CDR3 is CASSAPGQGGGQPQHF. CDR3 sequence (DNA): TGTGCCAGCAGTGCGCCGGGACAGGGGGGCGGTCAGCCCCAGCATTTT.

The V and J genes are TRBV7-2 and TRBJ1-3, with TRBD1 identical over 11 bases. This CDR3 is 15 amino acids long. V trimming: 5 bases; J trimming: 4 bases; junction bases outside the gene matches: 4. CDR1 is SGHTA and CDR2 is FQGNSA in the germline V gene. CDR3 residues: CASSRDRGYGNTIYF. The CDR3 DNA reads TGTGCCAGCAGCAGGGACAGGGGGTACGGAAACACCATATATTTT.

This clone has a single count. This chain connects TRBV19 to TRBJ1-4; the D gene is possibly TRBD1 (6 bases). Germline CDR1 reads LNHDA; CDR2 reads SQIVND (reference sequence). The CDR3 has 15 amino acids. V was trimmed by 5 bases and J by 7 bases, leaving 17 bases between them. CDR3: CASSLGTRTGEKLFF. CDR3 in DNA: TGTGCCAGTAGTCTCGGGACAAGGACGGGTGAAAAACTGTTTTTT.

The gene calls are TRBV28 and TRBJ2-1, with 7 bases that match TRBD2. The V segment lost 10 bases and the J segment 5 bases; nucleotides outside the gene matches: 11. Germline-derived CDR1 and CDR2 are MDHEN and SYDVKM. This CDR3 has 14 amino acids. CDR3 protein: CAINGGLLNNEQFF. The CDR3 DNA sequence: TGTGCCATCAACGGGGGGTTGTTAAACAATGAGCAGTTCTTC.